This is a list of T cell receptor beta chains from one sample in a study of shared clonotypes between healthy human individuals. Generated by immunoSEQ multiplex PCR, the TCRdb table keeps only in-frame clones and is missing some. The data show around 1,100,000 clones, approximately 80% seen once. Sequenced input: memory CD4+ T cells from PBMCs. The receptors derive from a man aged 18 to 30 in good health. Some clones in this sample may be carry-over from other donors' samples. Both conserved end residues are part of each CDR3. Only some rows state a clone size, as once, few, many or a class for expanded clones.

.,TRBV30,TRBJ2-7,CAWSTHELYEQYF
.,TRBV27,TRBJ2-7,CASRSLSRGGTYEQYF
.,TRBV19,TRBJ1-1,CASSTSGADTEAFF
.,TRBV28,TRBJ2-4,CASEASLAKNIQYF
few,TRBV28,TRBJ1-1,CASSHPRGAEAFF
.,TRBV7-2,TRBJ2-6,CASSLAYVYLGTGANVLTF
.,TRBV5-1,TRBJ2-2,CASSLSGSSGGELFF
.,TRBV28,TRBJ2-7,CASSLTSGNRYEQYF
.,TRBV2,TRBJ1-1,CASSKDRGGEAFF
.,TRBV2,TRBJ2-2,CASKVPGELFF
.,TRBV2,TRBJ2-7,CASSEGQIHEQYF
.,TRBV5-1,TRBJ2-3,CASRRLAASTDTQYF
.,TRBV9,TRBJ1-2,CASSSYLPGDPREAYGYTF
.,TRBV29-1,TRBJ1-1,CSGTNTEAFF
.,TRBV4-1,TRBJ2-1,CASSPSGSFNNEQFF
.,TRBV6-6,TRBJ1-2,CASSYGQSYGYTF
.,TRBV11-2,TRBJ1-1,CASSTNRQNTEAFF
.,TRBV7-3,TRBJ2-3,CASSFDFTDTQYF
.,TRBV2,TRBJ2-5,CASRPRTSGTGAQYF
.,TRBV4-1,TRBJ2-3,CASSQGVREDTQYF
.,TRBV7-2,TRBJ2-3,CASSPGADTQYF
.,TRBV30,TRBJ1-6,CAWTLGTGGSPLHF
.,TRBV5-1,TRBJ2-7,CASSGGQGGLYEQYF
once,TRBV28,TRBJ1-2,CASRTGSNYGYTF
.,TRBV28,TRBJ2-3,CASSPVRRNKSSTDTQYF
.,TRBV5-1,TRBJ1-1,CASSFSGVSEAFF
.,TRBV5-6,TRBJ1-2,CASSPIGGSRGSGYTF
few,TRBV6-1,TRBJ1-4,CASSERPAPGEEKLFF
.,TRBV5-4,TRBJ1-2,CASSLQGAYYGYTF
.,TRBV28,TRBJ2-2,CASSAASWGTGELFF
.,TRBV7-3,TRBJ1-2,CASSPGQGEGYTF
few,TRBV5-5,TRBJ1-3,CASSLQGSSGNTIYF
.,TRBV9,TRBJ1-2,CASSPRTAGGYTF
few,TRBV6-5,TRBJ2-7,CASSYSQRTGNNEQYF
.,TRBV28,TRBJ2-3,CASSFLGTDTQYF
few,TRBV29-1,TRBJ1-1,CSVGQQVNTEAFF
.,TRBV4-3,TRBJ2-1,CASSQGVSTSGAYNEQFF
.,TRBV9,TRBJ2-3,CASSVGLAVATDTQYF
.,TRBV11-2,TRBJ2-7,CASSFALAGGPEDF
.,TRBV28,TRBJ1-1,CASRPPGQGNAEAFF
.,TRBV4-3,TRBJ1-2,CASSQDLVGGYYGYTF
.,TRBV6-1,TRBJ1-5,CASDRDRAQPQHF
.,TRBV28,TRBJ2-2,CASRRTANTGELFF
.,TRBV28,TRBJ1-3,CASSPYRVGGNTIYF
few,TRBV2,TRBJ1-2,CASSPWDGGGGYTF
.,TRBV5-1,TRBJ2-5,CASKASTGQETQYF
.,TRBV7-8,TRBJ1-5,CASSLIWGSNQPQHF
.,TRBV11-2,TRBJ2-3,CASSPTISTDTQYF
.,TRBV6-4,TRBJ2-3,CASSVMSGSRADTQYF
.,TRBV9,TRBJ1-3,CASSVEATATGNTIYF
once,TRBV2,TRBJ2-5,CASSDGLAGAETQYF
.,TRBV6-6,TRBJ1-2,CASKGLETRRGGYTF
.,TRBV9,TRBJ1-4,CASSRARGTNEKLFF
many,TRBV6-5,TRBJ2-3,CASSYSRETDTQYF
once,TRBV28,TRBJ2-1,CASSLLESSYNEQFF
.,TRBV9,TRBJ2-2,CASSVSIGADTGELFF
.,TRBV27,TRBJ1-2,CATHGGGAHYGYTF
.,TRBV7-2,TRBJ2-7,CASSPGLADSYEQYF